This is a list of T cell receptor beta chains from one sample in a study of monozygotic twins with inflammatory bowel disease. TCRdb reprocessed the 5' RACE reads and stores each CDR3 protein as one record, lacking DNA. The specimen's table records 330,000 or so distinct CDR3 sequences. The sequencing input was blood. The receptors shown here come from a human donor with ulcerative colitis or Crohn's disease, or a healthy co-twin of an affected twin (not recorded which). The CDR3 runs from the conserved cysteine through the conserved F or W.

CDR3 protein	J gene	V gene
CASSYGQGRYEQYF	TRBJ2-7	TRBV6-6
CASSQAILTDTQYF	TRBJ2-3	TRBV4-1
CASSLVPRTDTQYF	TRBJ2-3	TRBV7-2
CASSPFLAGGVRSYNEQFF	TRBJ2-1	TRBV4-1
CSARDLAGGSYEQYF	TRBJ2-7	TRBV20-1
CASSWAGIGDQPQHF	TRBJ1-5	TRBV6-5
CVSSLTGDYNEQFF	TRBJ2-1	TRBV5-1
CASSIIPGQGDVRAEAFF	TRBJ1-1	TRBV19
CAITRGEHGELFF	TRBJ2-2	TRBV28
CASSQGFGAGELFF	TRBJ2-2	TRBV14
CATRDDLKKGYTF	TRBJ1-2	TRBV27
CASTLRQAGNTIYF	TRBJ1-3	TRBV28
CASSHRLNPQPYEQYF	TRBJ2-7	TRBV14
CASSSYRGTQYF	TRBJ2-3	TRBV28
CASSFISGYNQPQHF	TRBJ1-5	TRBV28
CASSRSVVTNYGYTF	TRBJ1-2	TRBV6-1
CAWSRTPNQPQHF	TRBJ1-5	TRBV30
CASRDDSYNEQFF	TRBJ2-1	TRBV2
CASSLSNEQFF	TRBJ2-1	TRBV5-1
CAISGQGNNQPQHF	TRBJ1-5	TRBV10-3
CASGDFNEQFF	TRBJ2-1	TRBV27
CASSSLRQPQHF	TRBJ1-5	TRBV6-2/TRBV6-3
CASSEECIQYF	TRBJ2-4	TRBV25-1
CASSRPFGTDYNEQFF	TRBJ2-1	TRBV18
CASSPGSFSNQPQHF	TRBJ1-5	TRBV27
CASSLFASYEQYF	TRBJ2-7	TRBV11-2
CAISPPGSSTDTQYF	TRBJ2-3	TRBV10-3
CASKPPGARHQPQHF	TRBJ1-5	TRBV27
CASKLNLAGVGEQFF	TRBJ2-1	TRBV27
CASSKTGTAAYEQYF	TRBJ2-7	TRBV28
CASSRDYPGEGGFEYEQYF	TRBJ2-7	TRBV6-5
CSVVRDRPYNEQFF	TRBJ2-1	TRBV29-1
CASTSGKSYNEQFF	TRBJ2-1	TRBV6-1
CSARSESAGWDNEQFF	TRBJ2-1	TRBV20-1
CASSPPDPVPYEQYF	TRBJ2-7	TRBV12-1
CASSFRPNYGYTF	TRBJ1-2	TRBV12-3/TRBV12-4